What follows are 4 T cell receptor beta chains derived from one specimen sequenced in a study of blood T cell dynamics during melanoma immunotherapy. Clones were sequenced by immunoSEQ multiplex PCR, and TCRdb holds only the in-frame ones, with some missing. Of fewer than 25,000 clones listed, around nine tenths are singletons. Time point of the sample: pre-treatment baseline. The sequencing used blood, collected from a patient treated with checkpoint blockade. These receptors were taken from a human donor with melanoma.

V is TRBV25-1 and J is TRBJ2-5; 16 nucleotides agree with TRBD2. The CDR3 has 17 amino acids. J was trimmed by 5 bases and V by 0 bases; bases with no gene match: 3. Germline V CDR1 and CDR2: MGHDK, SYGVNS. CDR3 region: CASSEYPGLAGGETQYF. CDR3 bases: TGTGCCAGCAGTGAATACCCGGGACTAGCGGGAGGGGAGACCCAGTACTTC.

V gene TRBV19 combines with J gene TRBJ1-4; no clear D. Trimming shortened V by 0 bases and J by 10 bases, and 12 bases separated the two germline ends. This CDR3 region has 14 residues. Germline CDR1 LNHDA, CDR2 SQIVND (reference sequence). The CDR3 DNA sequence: TGTGCCAGTAGTATAGATTCTCGCGGCGGAAAACTGTTTTTT. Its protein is CASSIDSRGGKLFF.

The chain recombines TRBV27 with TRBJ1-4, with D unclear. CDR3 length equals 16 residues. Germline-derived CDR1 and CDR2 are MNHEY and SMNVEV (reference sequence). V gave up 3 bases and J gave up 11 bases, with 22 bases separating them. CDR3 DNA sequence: TGTGCCAGCAGTTTTACGCGGCCCGGTCTCTTCGGGAAACTGTTTTTT. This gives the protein CASSFTRPGLFGKLFF.

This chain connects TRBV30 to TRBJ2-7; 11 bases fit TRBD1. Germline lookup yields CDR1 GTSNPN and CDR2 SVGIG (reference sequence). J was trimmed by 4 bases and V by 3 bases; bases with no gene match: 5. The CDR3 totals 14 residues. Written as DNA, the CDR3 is TGTGCCTGGAGAGGGACAGGGGGTATTTACGAGCAGTACTTC. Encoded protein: CAWRGTGGIYEQYF. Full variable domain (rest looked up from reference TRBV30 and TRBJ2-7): SQTIHQWPATLVQPVGSPLSLECTVEGTSNPNLYWYRQAAGRGLQLLFYSVGIGQISSEVPQNLSASRPQDRQFILSSKKLLLSDSGFYLCAWRGTGGIYEQYFGPGTRLTVT.